Each of the 2 T cell receptor beta chains below was sequenced from the same sample in a study of blood T cell repertoires in COVID-19. The method was immunoSEQ multiplex PCR; TCRdb's version includes in-frame clones alone and lacks a portion of them. The sample holds a few hundred thousand clones, 70% to 90% seen once. Sequencing was performed on PBMCs or T cells enriched from blood (not recorded which). These receptors were taken from a young woman who had recovered from COVID-19.

This clone was counted a few times. The chain uses TRBV4-1 and TRBJ1-1; TRBD1 aligns across 10 bases. Per germline, CDR1 MGHRA and CDR2 YSYEKL. The CDR3 is 16 residues long. V gave up 1 base and J gave up 6 bases; unmatched junction bases: 8. The chain's CDR3 is CASSQVLGQGSAEAFF. CDR3 nucleotide sequence: TGCGCCAGCAGCCAAGTTCTGGGACAGGGGAGCGCTGAAGCTTTCTTT.

In DNA form, the CDR3 reads TGTGCCACCAGTGATAGCCACCAAGAGACCCAGTACTTC. It translates to CATSDSHQETQYF. The chain couples TRBV24-1 to TRBJ2-5; D not resolved. CDR3 length equals 13 residues. The V gene lost 3 bases and the J gene lost 0 bases, with 4 bases spanning the gap. Per germline, CDR1 KGHDR and CDR2 SFDVKD.